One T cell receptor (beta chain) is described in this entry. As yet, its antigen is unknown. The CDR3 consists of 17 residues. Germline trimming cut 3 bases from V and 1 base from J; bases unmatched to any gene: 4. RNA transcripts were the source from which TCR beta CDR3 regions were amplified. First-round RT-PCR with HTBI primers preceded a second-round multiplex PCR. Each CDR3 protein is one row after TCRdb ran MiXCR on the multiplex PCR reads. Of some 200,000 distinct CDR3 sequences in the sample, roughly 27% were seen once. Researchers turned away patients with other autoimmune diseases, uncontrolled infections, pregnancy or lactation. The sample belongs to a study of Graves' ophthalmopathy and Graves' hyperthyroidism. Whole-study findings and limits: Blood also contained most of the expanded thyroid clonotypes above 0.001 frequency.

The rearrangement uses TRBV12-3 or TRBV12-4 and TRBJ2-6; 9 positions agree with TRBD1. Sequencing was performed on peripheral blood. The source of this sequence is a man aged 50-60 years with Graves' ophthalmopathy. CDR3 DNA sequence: TGTGCCAGCAGTTTCGGGGACAGGGTATCTGGGGCCAACGTCCTGACTTTC. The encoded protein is CASSFGDRVSGANVLTF.